Here is one T cell receptor beta chain with its context. As yet, its antigen is unknown. This sample was taken from a study of shared clonotypes between healthy human individuals. Overall study: CD4 naive and CD4 memory each took three plates per donor, while CD8 naive took two and CD8 memory one. Study-level points and caveats: Rarefaction demonstrated incomplete sorted-subset sequencing despite large depth. Shared clonotypes across all four donors exceeded non-shared ones in generation probability.

The germline CDR1 and CDR2 sequences are SQVTM and ANQGSEA. The length of the CDR3 is 12 residues. V lost 6 bases and J 9 bases, leaving 15 bases between the germline ends. Sequencing was performed with immunoSEQ multiplex PCR; in TCRdb, only in-frame clones are kept and a portion is missing. The sample contains some 2,000,000 clones, approximately 96% of which appear only once. The investigators split CD4+ cells into a CD45RA+ naive subset and a CD45RA-negative memory subset. The chain combines TRBV29-1 with TRBJ2-1; TRBD2 might be the D (5 bases). This TCR was recovered from a man younger than 35 in good health. The sequencing sample was made of naive CD4+ T cells sorted from blood. This sample's subset: CD45RA+ positively selected. The CDR3 DNA reads TGCAGCGTAATTTCGTTGGGGAGTGAGCAGTTCTTC. Its translation: CSVISLGSEQFF.